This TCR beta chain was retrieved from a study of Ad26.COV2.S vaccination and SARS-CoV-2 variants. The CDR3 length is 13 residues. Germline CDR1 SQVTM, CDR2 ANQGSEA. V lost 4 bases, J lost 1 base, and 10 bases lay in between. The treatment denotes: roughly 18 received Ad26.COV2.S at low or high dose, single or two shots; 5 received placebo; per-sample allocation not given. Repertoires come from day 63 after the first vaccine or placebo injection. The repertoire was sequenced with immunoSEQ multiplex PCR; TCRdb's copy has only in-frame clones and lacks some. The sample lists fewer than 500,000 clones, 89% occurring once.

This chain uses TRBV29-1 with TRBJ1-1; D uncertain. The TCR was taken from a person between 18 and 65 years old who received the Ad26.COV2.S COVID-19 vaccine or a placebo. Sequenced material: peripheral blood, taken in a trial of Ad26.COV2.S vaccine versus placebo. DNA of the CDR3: TGCAGCGTTGCCGTATCGGGGAACACTGAAGCTTTCTTT. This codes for CSVAVSGNTEAFF.